Listed here are 23 T cell receptor beta chains from one sample, sequenced in a study of blood T cell repertoires in COVID-19. Data came from immunoSEQ multiplex PCR; TCRdb stores just in-frame clones and leaves some out. The repertoire holds 120,000 or so clones, with more than 75% as singletons. Sample: peripheral blood. The receptors here all came from a human donor in a cohort sampled during active COVID-19.

The chain carries TRBV5-5 and TRBJ2-2; D is uncertain. The germline CDR1 and CDR2 sequences are SGHKS and YYEKEE (reference sequence). Trimming pared 0 bases from V and 0 bases from J, leaving 9 bases between. This CDR3 has 16 residues. This CDR3 reads CASSLAFRANTGELFF. CDR3 DNA sequence: TGTGCCAGCAGCTTGGCTTTTAGAGCGAACACCGGGGAGCTGTTTTTT.

The CDR3: CAWSLRSYNSPLHF. The DNA for the CDR3 is TGTGCCTGGAGCCTTCGGTCATATAATTCACCCCTCCACTTT. The rearrangement uses TRBV30 and TRBJ1-6; D not resolved. V lost 3 bases and J lost 4, with 10 bases in between. CDR1 and CDR2 (germline): GTSNPN, SVGIG (reference sequence). The CDR3 length is 14 residues. Full variable domain (outside the CDR3, taken from reference TRBV30 and TRBJ1-6): SQTIHQWPATLVQPVGSPLSLECTVEGTSNPNLYWYRQAAGRGLQLLFYSVGIGQISSEVPQNLSASRPQDRQFILSSKKLLLSDSGFYLCAWSLRSYNSPLHFGNGTRLTVT.

This clone was counted once. The chain carries TRBV6-2 or TRBV6-3 and TRBJ2-7; 7 bases line up with TRBD1. Germline V lookup: CDR1 MNHEY, CDR2 SVGEGT. V shed 5 bases, J shed 0 bases, and the junction held 7 bases outside the gene matches. CDR3 length: 15 amino acids. CDR3 loop: CASSQTGDSSYEQYF. For the CDR3, the DNA is TGTGCCAGCAGTCAAACAGGGGATAGCTCCTACGAGCAGTACTTC.

The CDR3 coding sequence is TGTGCCAGCTCATCTCTCGGGAATGTAGCGGGCCCCTACGAGCAGTACTTC. It codes for CASSSLGNVAGPYEQYF. V is TRBV18 and J is TRBJ2-7; 7 bases align to TRBD2. The length of the CDR3 is 17 residues. CDR1 is KGHSH and CDR2 is LQKENI in the germline V gene. V trimming: 5 bases; J trimming: 2 bases; junction bases outside the gene matches: 15.

This chain joins TRBV5-1 and TRBJ1-1, with a possible D match to TRBD1 (6 bases). The CDR3 covers 13 residues. Germline CDR1 and CDR2: SGHRS and YFSETQ. V lost 1 base and J 4 bases, leaving 8 bases between the germline ends. The CDR3 nucleotides read TGCGCCAGCAGCTTGTTAGGGGGCACTGAAGCTTTCTTT. Protein product: CASSLLGGTEAFF.

The V and J genes are TRBV2 and TRBJ2-5; no clear D. CDR1 and CDR2 (germline): SNHLY, FYNNEI. The CDR3 has 16 residues. The V end was cut by 5 bases, the J end by 3 bases, with 19 bases between. CDR3 amino acids: CASSSPGEVGKETQYF. The CDR3 DNA is TGTGCCAGCAGTTCCCCGGGTGAGGTCGGAAAAGAGACCCAGTACTTC. Filled out from reference TRBV2 and TRBJ2-5, the complete variable domain reads EPEVTQTPSHQVTQMGQEVILRCVPISNHLYFYWYRQILGQKVEFLVSFYNNEISEKSEIFDDQFSVERPDGSNFTLKIRSTKLEDSAMYFCASSSPGEVGKETQYFGPGTRLLVL.

The chain carries TRBV30 and TRBJ1-2; D call uncertain. V lost 7 bases, J lost 7 bases, and 16 bases lay in between. The CDR3 length is 12 residues. Germline V lookup: CDR1 GTSNPN, CDR2 SVGIG (reference sequence). DNA for the CDR3: TGTGCCTACCCGCCGCCCTCGGGTGGCTACACCTTC. Amino acids: CAYPPPSGGYTF.

The rearrangement links TRBV5-6 to TRBJ2-1; 10 bases agree with TRBD2. Germline V gives CDR1 SGHDT, CDR2 YYEEEE. This CDR3 spans 14 amino acids. Trimming removed 3 bases from V and 8 bases from J; junction bases left unmatched: 5. CDR3 amino acids: CASSSSGRAYEQFF. DNA for the CDR3: TGTGCCAGCAGCTCAAGCGGGAGGGCCTATGAGCAGTTCTTC.

The chain has TRBV6-6 and TRBJ1-4; D may be TRBD1 (5 bases). Looked up from germline, CDR1 is MNHNY and CDR2 is SVGAGI (reference sequence). V was trimmed by 6 bases and J by 8 bases, leaving 16 bases between them. The CDR3 is 14 residues long. The CDR3 region is CASSLQDGREKLFF. The DNA of the CDR3 is TGTGCCAGCAGCCTACAGGACGGCCGGGAAAAACTGTTTTTT.

V gene TRBV18 combines with J gene TRBJ1-3, with 7 positions matching TRBD1. The CDR3 length is 15 residues. Germline V gives CDR1 KGHSH, CDR2 LQKENI. Unmatched junction bases numbered 2, after V lost 0 bases and J lost 3 bases. The CDR3: CASSPPGDSGNTIYF. The CDR3, as DNA: TGTGCCAGCTCACCACCGGGGGACAGTGGAAACACCATATATTTT.

This chain connects TRBV27 to TRBJ1-6; 10 bases are shared with TRBD1. V lost 3 bases to trimming and J lost 6 bases; unmatched junction nucleotides: 5. The V gene's germline CDR1 is MNHEY and CDR2 SMNVEV (reference sequence). This CDR3 comprises 16 residues. The CDR3 region is CASSLGGQGRNSPLHF. The DNA of the CDR3 is TGTGCCAGCAGTTTGGGGGGACAGGGGCGTAATTCACCCCTCCACTTT.

J is TRBJ2-1 and V is TRBV11-2; the D gene is possibly TRBD2 (6 bases). The CDR3 extends over 13 amino acids. V was shortened by 4 bases and J by 2 bases, with 6 bases between the two germline ends. The germline V gene has CDR1 SGHAT and CDR2 FQNNGV. In nucleotides, the CDR3 is TGTGCCAGCAGCTCGGGGGCCTACAATGAGCAGTTCTTC. Translated: CASSSGAYNEQFF.

V is TRBV5-1 and J is TRBJ1-2, with a possible D match to TRBD1 (5 bases). The CDR3 consists of 15 residues. V lost 5 bases to trimming and J lost 1 base, with 15 bases between them. Germline CDR1 reads SGHRS; CDR2 reads YFSETQ. In nucleotides, the CDR3 is TGCGCCAGCAGTCCAGCGGGGGACGTTAACTATGGCTACACCTTC. Protein product: CASSPAGDVNYGYTF.

The chain combines TRBV5-8 with TRBJ1-4, with 9 bases lining up with TRBD1. V was clipped by 4 bases and J by 6 bases; unmatched bases: 10. This CDR3 contains 16 residues. Germline V lookup: CDR1 SGHTS, CDR2 YDEGEE. CDR3 loop: CASSVGLRDRDEKLFF. DNA for the CDR3: TGTGCCAGCAGCGTCGGCCTCCGGGACAGGGATGAAAAACTGTTTTTT.

This clone was picked up a small number of times. The chain joins TRBV5-1 to TRBJ2-7; D not certain. The CDR3 is 12 residues long. Trimming removed 4 bases from V and 7 bases from J, with 12 bases in between. Germline V CDR1 and CDR2: SGHRS, YFSETQ. The CDR3 nucleotides are TGCGCCAGCAGCCTAACTACTGGTGAGCAGTACTTC. Translation: CASSLTTGEQYF.

V gene TRBV5-4 combines with J gene TRBJ2-7, with 11 positions matching TRBD2. After removal of 4 bases from V and 5 bases from J, the junction contained 11 bases not matched to a gene. The CDR3 runs 16 residues. The germline V gene encodes CDR1 SGHNT and CDR2 YYREEE (reference sequence). As DNA, the CDR3 is TGTGCCAGCAGCGTCAATAGCGGGAGGGCCGGCAACGAGCAGTACTTC. As protein: CASSVNSGRAGNEQYF.

The V gene is TRBV3-1 (or the pseudogene TRBV3-2), the J gene TRBJ2-7; 10 bases map to TRBD2. The germline V gene has CDR1 LGHDT and CDR2 YNNKEL (reference sequence). With 4 bases clipped from V and 0 bases from J, the junction kept 9 bases outside the gene matches. CDR3 length: 17 residues. The CDR3 here is CASSPTFSGRSSYEQYF. The CDR3 coding sequence is TGTGCCAGCAGCCCAACCTTTAGCGGGAGGAGCTCCTACGAGCAGTACTTC.

This clone has a handful of counts. The J gene is TRBJ1-1, the V gene TRBV2, with TRBD1 as a possible D gene (5 bases). Germline V lookup: CDR1 SNHLY, CDR2 FYNNEI. The germline V and J ends were trimmed by 5 bases and 1 base, with 8 bases remaining between them. There are 13 residues in the CDR3. CDR3 bases: TGTGCCAGCAGTTATGACAGGAACACTGAAGCTTTCTTT. Translated: CASSYDRNTEAFF.

For the CDR3, the DNA is TGCAGCGTCAACCCCTTCCTCGGGGGAAACACCATATATTTT. It is translated as CSVNPFLGGNTIYF. This chain joins TRBV29-1 and TRBJ1-3, with D hard to call. Trimming stripped 6 bases from V and 4 bases from J, with 16 bases between. Germline loops: CDR1 SQVTM, CDR2 ANQGSEA. The CDR3 has 14 residues.

The chain is built from TRBV10-3 and TRBJ2-5; D not resolved. With 2 bases removed from V and 5 bases from J, the gap between germline ends came to 9 bases. The germline gives CDR1 ENHRY, CDR2 SYGVKD. The CDR3 is 13 residues long. CDR3 sequence: CAISERERETQYF. In DNA, the CDR3 is TGTGCCATCAGTGAGAGAGAGAGGGAGACCCAGTACTTC.

The chain combines TRBV5-4 with TRBJ2-5; 10 bases match TRBD1. The V gene end was trimmed by 0 bases and the J gene end by 3 bases; junction bases not matched to a gene: 2. CDR3 length: 15 residues. Per the germline V gene, CDR1 is SGHNT and CDR2 is YYREEE (reference sequence). The CDR3 sequence: CASSLVGTGEETQYF. The DNA for the CDR3 is TGTGCCAGCAGCTTGGTTGGGACAGGGGAAGAGACCCAGTACTTC.

On this clone itself: One end of the junction does not line up with germline, which may come from a read error. The same CDR3 can be traced to other DNA sequences in this sample. This sequence joins TRBV7-7 and TRBJ2-2; TRBD1 agrees at 10 bases. The germline V gene has CDR1 SSHAT and CDR2 FNYEAQ (reference sequence). This CDR3 spans 16 amino acids. DNA for the CDR3: TGTGCTAGCAGCTCCACGGGGACAGGGGTGACCGGGGAGCTGTTTTTT. Protein sequence: CASSSTGTGVTGELFF.

The chain couples TRBV9 to TRBJ1-2, with D perhaps matching TRBD1 (6 bases). V was clipped by 6 bases and J by 2 bases, with 17 bases between them. This CDR3 is built from 15 residues. The germline V gene has CDR1 SGDLS and CDR2 YYNGEE. The CDR3, as DNA: TGTGCCAGCAAGAGTCCCGGGACAATAAACTATGGCTACACCTTC. It encodes CASKSPGTINYGYTF.